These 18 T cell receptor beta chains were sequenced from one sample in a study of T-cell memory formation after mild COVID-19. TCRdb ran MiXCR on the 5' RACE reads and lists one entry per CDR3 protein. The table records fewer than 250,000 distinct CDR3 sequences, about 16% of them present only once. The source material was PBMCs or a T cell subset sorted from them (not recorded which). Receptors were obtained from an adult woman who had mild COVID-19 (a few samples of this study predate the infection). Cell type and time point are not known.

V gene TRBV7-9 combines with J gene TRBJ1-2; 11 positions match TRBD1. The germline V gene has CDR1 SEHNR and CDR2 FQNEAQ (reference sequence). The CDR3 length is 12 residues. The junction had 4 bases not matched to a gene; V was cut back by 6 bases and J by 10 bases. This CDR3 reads CASSYGQGAYTF. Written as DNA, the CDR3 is TGTGCCAGCAGTTACGGACAGGGGGCCTACACCTTC.

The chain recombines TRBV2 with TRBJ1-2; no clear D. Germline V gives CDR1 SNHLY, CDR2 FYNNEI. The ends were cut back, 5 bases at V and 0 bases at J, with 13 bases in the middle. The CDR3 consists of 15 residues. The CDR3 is CASSLDGRANYGYTF. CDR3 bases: TGTGCCAGCAGTCTGGACGGCCGAGCTAACTATGGCTACACCTTC.

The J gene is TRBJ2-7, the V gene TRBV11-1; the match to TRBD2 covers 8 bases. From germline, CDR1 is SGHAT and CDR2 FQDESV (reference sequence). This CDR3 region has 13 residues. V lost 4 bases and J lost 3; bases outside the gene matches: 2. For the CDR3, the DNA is TGTGCCAGCAGCTGGGGACTAGACTACGAGCAGTACTTC. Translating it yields CASSWGLDYEQYF.

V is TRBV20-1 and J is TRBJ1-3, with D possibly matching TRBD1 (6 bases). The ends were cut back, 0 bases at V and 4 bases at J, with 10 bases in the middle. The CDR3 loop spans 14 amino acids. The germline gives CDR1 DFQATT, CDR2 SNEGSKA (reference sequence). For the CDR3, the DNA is TGCAGTGCTAGAGAGTGGGGGGCCGGAAACACCATATATTTT. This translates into CSAREWGAGNTIYF.

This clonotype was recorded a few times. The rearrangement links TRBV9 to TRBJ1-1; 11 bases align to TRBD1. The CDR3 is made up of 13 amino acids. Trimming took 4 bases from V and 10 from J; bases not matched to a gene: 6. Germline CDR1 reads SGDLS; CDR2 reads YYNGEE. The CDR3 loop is CASSPGQGVVAFF. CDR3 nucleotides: TGTGCCAGCAGCCCGGGACAGGGGGTTGTAGCTTTCTTT.

The CDR3 region is CASSQRVAKNIQYF. In DNA, the CDR3 is TGTGCCAGCAGCCAAAGGGTCGCCAAAAACATTCAGTACTTC. This chain joins TRBV3-1 and TRBJ2-4; D remains ambiguous. CDR1 and CDR2 (germline): LGHDT, YNNKEL (reference sequence). V dropped 2 bases and J dropped 1 base, with 6 bases sitting between them. This CDR3 comprises 14 residues. The full variable domain, in which reference TRBV3-1 and TRBJ2-4 provide the parts outside the CDR3, is DTAVSQTPKYLVTQMGNDKSIKCEQNLGHDTMYWYKQDSKKFLKIMFSYNNKELIINETVPNRFSPKSPDKAHLNLHINSLELGDSAVYFCASSQRVAKNIQYFGAGTRLSVL.

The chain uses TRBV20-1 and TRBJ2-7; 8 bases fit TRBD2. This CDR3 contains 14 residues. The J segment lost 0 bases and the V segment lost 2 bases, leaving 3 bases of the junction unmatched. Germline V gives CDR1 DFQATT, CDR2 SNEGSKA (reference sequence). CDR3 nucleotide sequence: TGCAGTGCTAGACTAGCGGGCAGCTCCTACGAGCAGTACTTC. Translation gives CSARLAGSSYEQYF.

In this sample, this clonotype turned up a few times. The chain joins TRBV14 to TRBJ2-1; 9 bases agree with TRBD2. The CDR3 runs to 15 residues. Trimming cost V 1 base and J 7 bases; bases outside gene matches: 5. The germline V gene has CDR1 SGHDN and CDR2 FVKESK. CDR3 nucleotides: TGTGCCAGCAGCCAAGCATCGACTAGCGGAAATGAGCAGTTCTTC. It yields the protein CASSQASTSGNEQFF.

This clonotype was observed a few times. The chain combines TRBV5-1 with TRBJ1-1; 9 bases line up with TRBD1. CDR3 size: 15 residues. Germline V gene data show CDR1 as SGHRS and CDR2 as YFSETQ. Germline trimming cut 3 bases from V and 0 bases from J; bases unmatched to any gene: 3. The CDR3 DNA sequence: TGCGCCAGCAGCTCACAGGGGGCCCTGAACACTGAAGCTTTCTTT. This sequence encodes CASSSQGALNTEAFF. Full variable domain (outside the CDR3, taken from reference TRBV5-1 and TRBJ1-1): KAGVTQTPRYLIKTRGQQVTLSCSPISGHRSVSWYQQTPGQGLQFLFEYFSETQRNKGNFPGRFSGRQFSNSRSEMNVSTLELGDSALYLCASSSQGALNTEAFFGQGTRLTVV.

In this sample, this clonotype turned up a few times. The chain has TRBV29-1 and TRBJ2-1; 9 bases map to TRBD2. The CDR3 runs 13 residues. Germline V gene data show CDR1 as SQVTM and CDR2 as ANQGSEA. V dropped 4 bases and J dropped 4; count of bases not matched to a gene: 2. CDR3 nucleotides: TGCAGCGTTGGCCTAGCGGGGTACAATGAGCAGTTCTTC. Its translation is CSVGLAGYNEQFF.

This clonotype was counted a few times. The CDR3 loop reads CASSLAPGANTEAFF. Written as DNA, the CDR3 is TGTGCCAGCAGCTTGGCTCCAGGGGCGAACACTGAAGCTTTCTTT. The chain combines TRBV5-5 with TRBJ1-1; a possible D gene is TRBD1 (6 bases). The CDR3 is 15 residues long. With 0 bases removed from V and 1 base from J, the gap between germline ends came to 10 bases. The germline CDR1 and CDR2 sequences are SGHKS and YYEKEE (reference sequence).

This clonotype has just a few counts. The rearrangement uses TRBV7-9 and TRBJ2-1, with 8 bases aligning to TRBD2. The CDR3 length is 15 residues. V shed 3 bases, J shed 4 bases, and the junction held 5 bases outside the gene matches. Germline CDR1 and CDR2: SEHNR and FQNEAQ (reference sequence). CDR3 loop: CASSFSLAAYNEQFF. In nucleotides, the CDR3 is TGTGCCAGCAGCTTTTCACTAGCGGCTTACAATGAGCAGTTCTTC.

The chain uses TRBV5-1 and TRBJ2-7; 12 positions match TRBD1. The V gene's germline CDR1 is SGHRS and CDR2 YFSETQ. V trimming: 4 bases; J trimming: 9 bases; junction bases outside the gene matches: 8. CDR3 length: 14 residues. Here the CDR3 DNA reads TGCGCCAGCAGCCTCCGGGACAGGGGGCGCCGGCAGTACTTC. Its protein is CASSLRDRGRRQYF.

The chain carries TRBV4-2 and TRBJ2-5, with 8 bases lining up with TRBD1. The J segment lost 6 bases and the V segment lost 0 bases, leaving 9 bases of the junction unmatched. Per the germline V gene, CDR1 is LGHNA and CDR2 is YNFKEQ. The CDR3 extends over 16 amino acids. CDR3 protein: CASSQDRAGGRKTQYF. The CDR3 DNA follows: TGTGCCAGCAGCCAAGATAGGGCAGGGGGCAGGAAGACCCAGTACTTC.

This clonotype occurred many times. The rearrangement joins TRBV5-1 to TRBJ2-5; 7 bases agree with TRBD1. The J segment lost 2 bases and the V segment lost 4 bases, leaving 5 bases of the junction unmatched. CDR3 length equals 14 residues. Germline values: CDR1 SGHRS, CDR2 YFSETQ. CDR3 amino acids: CASSVGTEQETQYF. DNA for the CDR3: TGCGCCAGCAGCGTCGGGACAGAACAAGAGACCCAGTACTTC.

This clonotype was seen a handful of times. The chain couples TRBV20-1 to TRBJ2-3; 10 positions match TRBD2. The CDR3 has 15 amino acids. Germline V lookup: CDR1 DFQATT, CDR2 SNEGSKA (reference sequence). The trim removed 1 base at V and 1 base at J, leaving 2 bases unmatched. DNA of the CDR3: TGCAGTGCTAGAGGGCTAGCGGGGGGCACAGATACGCAGTATTTT. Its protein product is CSARGLAGGTDTQYF.

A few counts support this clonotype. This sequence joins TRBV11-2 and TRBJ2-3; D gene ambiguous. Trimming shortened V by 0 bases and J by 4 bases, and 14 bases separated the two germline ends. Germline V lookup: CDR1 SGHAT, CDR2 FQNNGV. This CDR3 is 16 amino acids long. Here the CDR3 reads CASSLDQWGSADTQYF. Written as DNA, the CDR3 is TGTGCCAGCAGCTTAGATCAGTGGGGATCGGCAGATACGCAGTATTTT.

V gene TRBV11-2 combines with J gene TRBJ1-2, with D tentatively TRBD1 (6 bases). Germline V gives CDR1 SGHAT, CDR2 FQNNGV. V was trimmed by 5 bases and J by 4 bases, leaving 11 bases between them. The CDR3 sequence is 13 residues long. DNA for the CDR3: TGTGCCAGCAGCAGGGGGGCGAGCTATGGCTACACCTTC. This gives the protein CASSRGASYGYTF.